This T cell receptor (beta chain) came from a study of identifying expanded T cells in peripheral blood. The germline V gene encodes CDR1 SGHVS and CDR2 FNYEAQ. V shed 5 bases, J shed 1 base, and the junction held 11 bases outside the gene matches. This CDR3 is built from 16 residues. Here immunoSEQ multiplex PCR was the method, and the copy in TCRdb shows in-frame clones only, minus some. Altogether around 50,000 clones are present, roughly nine tenths being singletons, with the ten largest covering 3% to 4%. The sample consisted of blood. The receptor's source is a person aged 18-70 years in good health. The V call is TRBV7-6, the J call TRBJ2-7; 7 bases match TRBD1. CDR3 nucleotide sequence: TGTGCCAGCAGCCGACTCTCCGGGACAGAGTCCTACGAGCAGTACTTC. Translating gives CASSRLSGTESYEQYF.